This TCR beta chain was profiled in a study of OX40 agonist ivuxolimab in advanced cancers. Across the whole study: The drug used for patients, ivuxolimab, was an agonistic anti-OX40 (CD134) antibody. Participants, 75% to 85% male, averaged roughly 60 years of age, ranging from 23 to 79. There were three patients with partial responses, one having hepatocellular carcinoma and two cutaneous melanoma.

The data were produced by immunoSEQ multiplex PCR, yet TCRdb's version contains in-frame clones alone and is incomplete. The sample contains 40,000 or so clones, 70% to 90% of which appear only once. Findings and caveats of the study: Fewer expanded clones were found on average in CD4+ than in CD8+ T cells.

This clone was observed a handful of times. Its antigen is currently unknown. Germline CDR1 and CDR2: GTSNPN and SVGIG (reference sequence). The CDR3 covers 11 residues. With 5 bases removed from V and 3 bases from J, the gap between germline ends came to 8 bases. The sequence came from an adult with an advanced solid tumor such as melanoma, head and neck, liver or kidney cancer. Sequenced here: CD4+ or CD8+ T cells sorted from blood, sampled in a trial of the OX40 agonist ivuxolimab. This sequence joins TRBV30 and TRBJ2-7; the D gene could be TRBD1 or TRBD2 (5 bases each). CDR3 sequence reads: CAWGDLYEQYF. In DNA, the CDR3 is TGTGCCTGGGGGGACCTCTACGAGCAGTACTTC.